This T cell receptor (beta chain) was profiled in a study of T cell repertoires in cytomegalovirus infection (dated by TCRdb to between 2018 and 2021). Describing the broader study: The peptide stimulations were aimed at well-studied HLA-B-restricted epitopes as well as recently identified HLA-C-restricted CMV epitopes, whose presentation resists viral immunomodulation. Donor HLA type was relevant to the analysis, as public TCR beta signatures indicated carriage of CMV infection together with the matching HLA type.

TCRdb names Illumina HiSeq 1500 as the instrument used. The public reads were reanalyzed by TCRdb: fastp trimming at Q25, MiXCR alignment, in-frame beta chains only. Every CDR3 protein is listed once, alongside the most common genes and DNA of its rows. For this sample there are approximately 83,000 distinct CDR3 sequences; around 25% appear just once. In total, the top ten clones hold around 50% of the sample. This clonotype turned up a few times. Its antigen is currently not known. The sample holds no much larger clone one base away, and base qualities are not on file. Taken with the paper, the label for treatment or condition translates to: in vitro stimulation with specific CMV peptide epitopes to enrich CMV-specific T cells. Study-wide findings and limitations: The ex vivo response was dominated by HLA-C-restricted CMV-specific TCR beta clonotypes, which also provided the single most frequent clonotype in two of eight donors. In both this cohort and an independent cohort of 350 to 400 donors, the cumulative frequency of public TCR beta family members distinguished carriers of CMV infection plus the relevant HLA type.

The germline ends are 9 bases apart after V is trimmed by 0 bases and J by 3 bases. Counted from cysteine to phenylalanine, this CDR3 has 14 amino acids. This entry keeps only the CDR3 DNA: 42 bases, framed from base 1. Via the germline V gene (reference sequence), CDR1 is DFQATT and CDR2 SNEGSKA. This material consisted of CD8+ T cells from cultured PBMCs, taken from culture after CMV antigen stimulation. This clonotype was obtained from a human donor in good health (CMV status not recorded). Some clones in this sample may be carry-over from other donors' samples. The chain is assembled from TRBV20-1 and TRBJ1-5; 6 matching bases give a weak D call of TRBD1. The CDR3 region reads CSAREGTHNQPQHF. The nucleotide sequence is TGCAGTGCTAGAGAGGGGACACACAATCAGCCCCAGCATTTT.